Sequencing of this T cell receptor beta chain was carried out in a study of vaccination effects on CD4 cells after COVID-19. Study background: CD4+ T cells specific for antigen were expanded with viral peptide pools by the ViraFEST assay before sequencing.

As to this clone: What it binds is not known.

The CDR3 totals 12 residues. V was trimmed by 5 bases and J by 4 bases, leaving 7 bases between them. The germline gives CDR1 SGHTA, CDR2 FQGNSA. This table comes from immunoSEQ multiplex PCR, and its TCRdb copy is limited to in-frame clones, with some not included. This table has tens of thousands of clones, more than 65% appearing once. CD4+ T cell isolation took place after about nine days of culture. Sometime from March through December 2020, the person acquired a SARS-CoV-2 infection that PCR confirmed. Of the BNT162b2 and mRNA-1273 vaccines, participants received two doses of one or the other. The starting material was CD4+ T cells from PBMCs cultured without peptide, obtained after COVID-19 vaccination. This receptor was identified in a human donor who had a prior SARS-CoV-2 infection. The chain couples TRBV7-2 to TRBJ2-3; no clear D. The DNA of the CDR3 is TGTGCCAGCAGCATCAGGTCAGATACGCAGTATTTT. Translated: CASSIRSDTQYF.